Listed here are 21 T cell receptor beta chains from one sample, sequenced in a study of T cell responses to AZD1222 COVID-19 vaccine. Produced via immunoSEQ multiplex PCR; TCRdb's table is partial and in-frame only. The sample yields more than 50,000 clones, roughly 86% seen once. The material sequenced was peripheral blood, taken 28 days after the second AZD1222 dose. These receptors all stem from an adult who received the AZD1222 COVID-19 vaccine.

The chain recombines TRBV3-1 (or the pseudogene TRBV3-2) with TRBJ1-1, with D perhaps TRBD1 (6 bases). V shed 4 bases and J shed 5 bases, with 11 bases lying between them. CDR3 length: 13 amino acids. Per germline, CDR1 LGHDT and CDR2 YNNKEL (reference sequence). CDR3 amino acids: CASSLGAGTEAFF. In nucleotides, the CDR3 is TGTGCCAGCAGCCTGGGGGCTGGAACTGAAGCTTTCTTT.

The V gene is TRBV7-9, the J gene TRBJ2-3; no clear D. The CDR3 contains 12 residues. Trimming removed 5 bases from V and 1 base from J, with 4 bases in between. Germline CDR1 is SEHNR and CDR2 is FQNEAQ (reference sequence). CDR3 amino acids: CASSKGTDTQYF. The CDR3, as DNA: TGTGCCAGCAGCAAGGGCACAGATACGCAGTATTTT.

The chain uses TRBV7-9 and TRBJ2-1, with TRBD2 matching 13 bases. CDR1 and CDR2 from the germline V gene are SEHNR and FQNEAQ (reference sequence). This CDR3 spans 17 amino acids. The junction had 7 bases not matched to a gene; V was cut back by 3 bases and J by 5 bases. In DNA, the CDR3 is TGTGCCAGCAGCTTTACGGGGACTAGCGGGACAAACAATGAGCAGTTCTTC. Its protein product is CASSFTGTSGTNNEQFF.

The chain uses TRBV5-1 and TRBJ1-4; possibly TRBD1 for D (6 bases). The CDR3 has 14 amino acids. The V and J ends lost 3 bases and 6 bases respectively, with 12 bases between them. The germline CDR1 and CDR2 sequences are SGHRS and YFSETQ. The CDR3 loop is CASSSGAGDEKLFF. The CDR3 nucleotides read TGCGCCAGCAGCTCGGGGGCAGGGGATGAAAAACTGTTTTTT.

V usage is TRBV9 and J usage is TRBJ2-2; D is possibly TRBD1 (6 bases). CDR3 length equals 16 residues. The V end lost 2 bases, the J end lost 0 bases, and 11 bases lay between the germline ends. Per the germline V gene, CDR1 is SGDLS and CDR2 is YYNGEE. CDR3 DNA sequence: TGTGCCAGCAGCGTTATAGGGACAACGAACACCGGGGAGCTGTTTTTT. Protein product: CASSVIGTTNTGELFF. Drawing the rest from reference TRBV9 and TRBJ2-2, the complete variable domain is DSGVTQTPKHLITATGQRVTLRCSPRSGDLSVYWYQQSLDQGLQFLIQYYNGEERAKGNILERFSAQQFPDLHSELNLSSLELGDSALYFCASSVIGTTNTGELFFGEGSRLTVL.

CDR3: CSASENNEQFF. The CDR3 DNA sequence: TGCAGCGCCAGCGAAAACAATGAGCAGTTCTTC. The V call is TRBV29-1, the J call TRBJ2-1, with no clear D. The V end lost 7 bases, the J end lost 5 bases, and 9 bases lay between the germline ends. The CDR3 extends over 11 amino acids. Germline V gene lookup returns CDR1 SQVTM and CDR2 ANQGSEA.

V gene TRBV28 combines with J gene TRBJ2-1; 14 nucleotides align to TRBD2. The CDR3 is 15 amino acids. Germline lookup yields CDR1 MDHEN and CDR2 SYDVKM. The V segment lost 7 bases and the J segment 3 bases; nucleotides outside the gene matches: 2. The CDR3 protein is CASTGLAGGYNEQFF. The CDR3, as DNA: TGTGCCAGCACCGGACTAGCGGGAGGCTACAATGAGCAGTTCTTC.

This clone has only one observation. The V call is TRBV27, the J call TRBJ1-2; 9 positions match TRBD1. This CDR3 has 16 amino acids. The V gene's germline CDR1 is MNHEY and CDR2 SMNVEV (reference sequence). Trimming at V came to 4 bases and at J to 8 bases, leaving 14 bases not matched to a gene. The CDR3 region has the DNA TGTGCCAGCAGTTCCGTCCCGGGACAGGGATCGGGCGGCTACACCTTC. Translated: CASSSVPGQGSGGYTF.

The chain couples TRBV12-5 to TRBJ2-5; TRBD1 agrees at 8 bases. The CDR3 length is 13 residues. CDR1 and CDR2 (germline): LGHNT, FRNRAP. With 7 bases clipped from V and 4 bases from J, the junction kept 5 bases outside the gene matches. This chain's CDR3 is CASAPGGGETQYF. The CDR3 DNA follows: TGTGCTAGTGCACCAGGGGGCGGAGAGACCCAGTACTTC.

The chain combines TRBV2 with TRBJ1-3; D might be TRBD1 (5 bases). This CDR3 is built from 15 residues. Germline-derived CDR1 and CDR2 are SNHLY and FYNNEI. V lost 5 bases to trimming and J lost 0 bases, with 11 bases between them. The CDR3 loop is CASSTDSSSGNTIYF. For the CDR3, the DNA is TGTGCCAGCAGTACCGACAGCTCCTCTGGAAACACCATATATTTT.

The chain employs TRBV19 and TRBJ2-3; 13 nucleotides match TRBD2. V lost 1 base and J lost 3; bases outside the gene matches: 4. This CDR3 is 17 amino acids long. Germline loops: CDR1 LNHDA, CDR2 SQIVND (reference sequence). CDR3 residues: CASSIAGTSGTTDTQYF. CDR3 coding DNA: TGTGCCAGTAGTATAGCGGGGACTAGCGGGACAACAGATACGCAGTATTTT.

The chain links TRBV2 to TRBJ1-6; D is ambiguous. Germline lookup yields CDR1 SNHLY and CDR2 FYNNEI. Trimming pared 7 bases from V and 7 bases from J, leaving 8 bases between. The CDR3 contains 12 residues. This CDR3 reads CASKQPNSPLHF. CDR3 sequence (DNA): TGTGCCAGCAAACAGCCCAATTCACCCCTCCACTTT.

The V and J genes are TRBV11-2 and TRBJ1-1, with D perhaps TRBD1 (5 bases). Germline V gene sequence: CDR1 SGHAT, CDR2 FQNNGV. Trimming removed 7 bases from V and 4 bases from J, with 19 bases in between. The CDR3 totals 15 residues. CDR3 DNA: TGTGCCAGCAACGCTCGTCCGGGGGGGGGCACTGAAGCTTTCTTT. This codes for CASNARPGGGTEAFF.

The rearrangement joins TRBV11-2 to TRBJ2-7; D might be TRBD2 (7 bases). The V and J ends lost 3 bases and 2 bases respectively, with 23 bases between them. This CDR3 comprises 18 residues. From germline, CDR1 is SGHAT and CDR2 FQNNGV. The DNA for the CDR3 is TGTGCCAGCAGCTTCCCCCGGGGGGCAGGGAAGTCAACCTACGAGCAGTACTTC. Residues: CASSFPRGAGKSTYEQYF.

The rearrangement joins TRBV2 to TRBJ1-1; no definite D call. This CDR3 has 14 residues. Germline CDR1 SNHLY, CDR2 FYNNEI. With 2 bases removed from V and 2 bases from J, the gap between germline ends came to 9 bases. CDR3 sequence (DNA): TGTGCCAGCAGTGAATATGCGGCCAACACTGAAGCTTTCTTT. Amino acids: CASSEYAANTEAFF.

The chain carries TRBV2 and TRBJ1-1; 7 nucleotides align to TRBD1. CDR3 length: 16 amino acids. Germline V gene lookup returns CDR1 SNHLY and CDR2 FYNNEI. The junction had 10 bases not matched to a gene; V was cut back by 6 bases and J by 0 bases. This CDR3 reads CASRPALGQMNTEAFF. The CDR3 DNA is TGTGCCAGCAGACCCGCCCTGGGACAGATGAACACTGAAGCTTTCTTT.

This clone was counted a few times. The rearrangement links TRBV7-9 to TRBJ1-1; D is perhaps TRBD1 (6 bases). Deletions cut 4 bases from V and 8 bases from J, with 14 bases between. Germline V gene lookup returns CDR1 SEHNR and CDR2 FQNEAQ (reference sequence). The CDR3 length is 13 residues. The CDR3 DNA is TGTGCCAGCAGCTCCTGGGACACCAACGAAGCTTTCTTT. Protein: CASSSWDTNEAFF.

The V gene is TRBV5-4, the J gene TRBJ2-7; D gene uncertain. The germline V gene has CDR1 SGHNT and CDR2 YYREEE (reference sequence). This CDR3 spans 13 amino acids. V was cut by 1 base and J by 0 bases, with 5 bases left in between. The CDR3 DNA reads TGTGCCAGCAGCTTGTCCAGCTCCTACGAGCAGTACTTC. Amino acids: CASSLSSSYEQYF.

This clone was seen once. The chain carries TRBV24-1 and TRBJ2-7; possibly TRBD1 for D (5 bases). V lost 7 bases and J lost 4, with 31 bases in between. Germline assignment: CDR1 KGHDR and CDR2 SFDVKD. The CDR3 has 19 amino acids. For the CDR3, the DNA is TGTGCCACCAGGCCCCCTTACCCCAGCGAAGTGTGGGGCTATTACGAGCAGTACTTC. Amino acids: CATRPPYPSEVWGYYEQYF.

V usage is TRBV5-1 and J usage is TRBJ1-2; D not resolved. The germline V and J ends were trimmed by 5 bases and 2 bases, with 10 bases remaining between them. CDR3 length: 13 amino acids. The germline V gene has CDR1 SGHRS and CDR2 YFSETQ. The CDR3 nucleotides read TGCGCCAGCAGACACAGTGAAAACTATGGCTACACCTTC. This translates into CASRHSENYGYTF.

Here the CDR3 DNA reads TGTGCCAGCTCACCATTAAGCGGGAGTATTTCTGCAGATACGCAGTATTTT. Translating gives CASSPLSGSISADTQYF. This sequence joins TRBV18 and TRBJ2-3; 8 bases line up with TRBD2. The CDR3 totals 17 residues. Germline assignment: CDR1 KGHSH and CDR2 LQKENI. V lost 2 bases and J lost 4; bases outside the gene matches: 11.